This entry lists 6 T cell receptor beta chains sequenced from one sample in a study of blood T cell repertoires in COVID-19. The protocol was immunoSEQ multiplex PCR, while the TCRdb copy is restricted to in-frame clones and leaves out a portion. The sample comprises approximately 81,000 clones, more than 75% of which are singletons, and roughly 7.3% rests with the top ten. The specimen was peripheral blood. These receptors were obtained from a human donor in a cohort sampled during active COVID-19.

The V call is TRBV5-1, the J call TRBJ2-7; TRBD1 agrees at 9 bases. Germline CDR1 is SGHRS and CDR2 is YFSETQ. V gave up 0 bases and J gave up 7 bases; unmatched junction bases: 8. CDR3 size: 15 residues. The DNA for the CDR3 is TGCGCCAGCAGCTTGGATGGGACAGGGTGGTTTGAGCAGTACTTC. It yields the protein CASSLDGTGWFEQYF.

The chain joins TRBV5-4 to TRBJ2-1, with 7 bases matching TRBD2. The CDR3 runs 12 residues. The J segment lost 3 bases and the V segment lost 7 bases, leaving 1 base of the junction unmatched. The germline V gene encodes CDR1 SGHNT and CDR2 YYREEE (reference sequence). CDR3: CASGGGYNEQFF. Written as DNA, the CDR3 is TGTGCCAGCGGGGGGGGCTACAATGAGCAGTTCTTC.

This clone was counted at least ten times. The CDR3 region has the DNA TGTGCCAGCAGCTCAGACAGGAACTCCTACGAGCAGTACTTC. Translation gives CASSSDRNSYEQYF. The rearrangement uses TRBV6-5 and TRBJ2-7, with a possible D match to TRBD1 (6 bases). CDR1 is MNHEY, CDR2 SVGAGI, per germline. V dropped 6 bases and J dropped 0 bases, with 12 bases sitting between them. The CDR3 totals 14 residues.

The chain has TRBV10-3 and TRBJ2-7; 8 bases agree with TRBD1. Germline CDR1 ENHRY, CDR2 SYGVKD. V lost 0 bases and J lost 5; bases outside the gene matches: 6. The CDR3 length is 15 residues. CDR3 in amino acids: CAISESVDRENEQYF. The CDR3 bases are TGTGCCATCAGTGAGTCGGTGGACAGGGAGAACGAGCAGTACTTC.

V and J are TRBV18 and TRBJ2-3; 7 nucleotides match TRBD1. The CDR3 extends over 11 amino acids. Losses at the gene ends were 6 bases for V and 13 bases for J; bases not matched to a gene: 7. The germline CDR1 and CDR2 sequences are KGHSH and LQKENI. The DNA of the CDR3 is TGTGCCAGCTCTGTGACAGGGATTAAGTATTTT. Translated, it gives CASSVTGIKYF.

The J gene is TRBJ1-1, the V gene TRBV25-1; D possibly corresponds to TRBD1 (6 bases). The V end lost 8 bases, the J end lost 9 bases, and 19 bases lay between the germline ends. The CDR3 has 13 residues. Germline V lookup: CDR1 MGHDK, CDR2 SYGVNS. CDR3 DNA sequence: TGTGCCAGCGTGAAGGGGGGGAGTGATAAAGCTTTCTTT. Protein: CASVKGGSDKAFF.